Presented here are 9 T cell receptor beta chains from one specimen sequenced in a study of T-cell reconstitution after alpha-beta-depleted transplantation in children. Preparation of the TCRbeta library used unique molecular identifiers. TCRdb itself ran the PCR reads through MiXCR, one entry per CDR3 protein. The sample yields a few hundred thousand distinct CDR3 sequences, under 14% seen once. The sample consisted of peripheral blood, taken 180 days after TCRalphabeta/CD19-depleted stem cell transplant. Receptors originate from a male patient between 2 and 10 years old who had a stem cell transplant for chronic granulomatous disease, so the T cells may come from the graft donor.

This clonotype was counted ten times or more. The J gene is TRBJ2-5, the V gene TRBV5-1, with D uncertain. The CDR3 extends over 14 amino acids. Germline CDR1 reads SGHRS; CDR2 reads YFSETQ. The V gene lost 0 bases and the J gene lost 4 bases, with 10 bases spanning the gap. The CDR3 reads CASSLVGSGETQYF. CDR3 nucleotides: TGCGCCAGCAGCTTGGTAGGGTCCGGAGAGACCCAGTACTTC.

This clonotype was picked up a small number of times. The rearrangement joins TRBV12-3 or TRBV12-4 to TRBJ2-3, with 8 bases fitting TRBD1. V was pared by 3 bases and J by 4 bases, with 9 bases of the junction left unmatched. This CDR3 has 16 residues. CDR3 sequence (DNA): TGTGCCAGCAGTTTCTGGGGGACAGGTGTCGCAGATACGCAGTATTTT. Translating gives CASSFWGTGVADTQYF.

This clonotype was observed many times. The CDR3: CASSLGTSLTDTQYF. CDR3 bases: TGCGCCAGCAGCTTGGGGACTAGTCTTACAGATACGCAGTATTTT. V gene TRBV5-1 combines with J gene TRBJ2-3; 7 bases agree with TRBD2. Germline CDR1 reads SGHRS; CDR2 reads YFSETQ. V was clipped by 0 bases and J by 3 bases; unmatched bases: 4. This CDR3 is 15 amino acids long.

Written as DNA, the CDR3 is TGTGCCAGCAGCCCAGGGACTTTTTCTTCACAAGATACGCAGTATTTT. Translating it yields CASSPGTFSSQDTQYF. The rearrangement uses TRBV11-2 and TRBJ2-3; perhaps TRBD2 as D (6 bases). Germline CDR1 and CDR2: SGHAT and FQNNGV. V lost 5 bases, J lost 5 bases, and 20 bases lay in between. This CDR3 region has 16 residues.

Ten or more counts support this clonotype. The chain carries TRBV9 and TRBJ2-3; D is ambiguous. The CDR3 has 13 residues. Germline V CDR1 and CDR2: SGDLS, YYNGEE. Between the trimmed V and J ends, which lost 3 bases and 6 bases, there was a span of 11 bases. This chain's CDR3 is CASSDGSRDTQYF. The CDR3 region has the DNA TGTGCCAGCAGCGACGGTAGCAGGGATACGCAGTATTTT.

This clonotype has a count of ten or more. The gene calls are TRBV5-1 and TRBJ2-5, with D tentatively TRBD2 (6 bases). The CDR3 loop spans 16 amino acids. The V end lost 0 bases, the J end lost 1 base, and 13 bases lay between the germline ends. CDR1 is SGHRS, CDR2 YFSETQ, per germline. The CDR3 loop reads CASSLVSGGLQETQYF. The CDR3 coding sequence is TGCGCCAGCAGCTTGGTATCCGGGGGACTCCAAGAGACCCAGTACTTC.

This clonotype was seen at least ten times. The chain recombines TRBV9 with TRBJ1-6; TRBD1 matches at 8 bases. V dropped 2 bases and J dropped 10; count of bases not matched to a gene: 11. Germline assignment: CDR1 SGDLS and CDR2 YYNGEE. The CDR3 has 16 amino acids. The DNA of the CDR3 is TGTGCCAGCAGCGTCGACAGGGGACTCGGTAACTCACCCCTCCACTTT. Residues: CASSVDRGLGNSPLHF.

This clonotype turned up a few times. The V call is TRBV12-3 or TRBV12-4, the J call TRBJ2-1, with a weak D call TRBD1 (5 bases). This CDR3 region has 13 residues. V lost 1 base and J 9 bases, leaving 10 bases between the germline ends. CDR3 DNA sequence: TGTGCCAGCAGTTTAGTCTCCAGGGCTGAGCAGTTCTTC. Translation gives CASSLVSRAEQFF.

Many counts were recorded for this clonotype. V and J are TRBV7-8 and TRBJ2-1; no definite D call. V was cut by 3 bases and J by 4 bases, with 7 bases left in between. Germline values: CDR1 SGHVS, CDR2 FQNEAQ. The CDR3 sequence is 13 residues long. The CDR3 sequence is CASSFDGYNEQFF. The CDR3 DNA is TGTGCCAGCAGCTTTGACGGATACAATGAGCAGTTCTTC.